The rows below give T cell receptor beta chains drawn from one sample of a study of identifying expanded T cells in peripheral blood. Sequencing used immunoSEQ multiplex PCR; TCRdb keeps in-frame clones, though not all of them. The sample has roughly 100,000 clones, approximately 90% seen once; the top ten hold about 15%. What was sequenced was blood. Source of these receptors: a person between 18 and 70 years old in good health. CDR3s include the opening cysteine and the closing phenylalanine or tryptophan. A D gene is named only where the DNA matches it firmly. The size entry is marked missing in some rows and otherwise reads once, few, many or a size class.

size	D	J	V	CDR3	DNA
.	.	TRBJ1-2	TRBV2	CASSDSVGYTF	TGTGCCAGCAGCGACAGCGTCGGCTACACCTTC
.	TRBD1	TRBJ2-1	TRBV5-4	CASSLAKGAPSYNEQFF	TGTGCCAGCAGCTTGGCTAAGGGGGCCCCCTCCTACAATGAGCAGTTCTTC
once	TRBD1	TRBJ2-7	TRBV7-9	CASSLTGLPRSEQYF	TGTGCCAGCAGCTTGACAGGGCTCCCCCGGAGCGAGCAGTACTTC
medium-sized	.	TRBJ2-3	TRBV7-2	CASSSYGGLTSTDTQYF	TGTGCCAGCAGCTCATACGGAGGACTAACTAGCACAGATACGCAGTATTTT
.	.	TRBJ2-3	TRBV18	CASSPSDWERTDTQYF	TGTGCCAGCTCACCAAGCGACTGGGAACGCACAGATACGCAGTATTTT
.	.	TRBJ1-4	TRBV5-8	CASSFPSGPEKLFF	TGTGCCAGCAGCTTTCCGTCAGGGCCCGAAAAACTGTTTTTT
.	.	TRBJ1-5	TRBV5-4	CASSLAGGGQPQHF	TGTGCCAGCAGCTTGGCGGGGGGAGGACAGCCCCAGCATTTT
.	.	TRBJ1-1	TRBV10-2	CASSEYGQTMNTEAFF	TGCGCCAGCAGTGAGTATGGGCAGACAATGAACACTGAAGCTTTCTTT
.	.	TRBJ2-1	TRBV18	CASSSFTGSSYNEQFF	TGTGCCAGCTCATCCTTTACAGGTAGCTCCTACAATGAGCAGTTCTTC
.	.	TRBJ2-3	TRBV6-4	CASSDSEGRATDTQYF	TGTGCCAGCAGTGACTCTGAAGGCAGGGCGACAGATACGCAGTATTTT
.	.	TRBJ2-7	TRBV7-2	CASRERALSSYEQYF	TGTGCCAGCAGAGAGAGGGCCCTGAGCTCCTACGAGCAGTACTTC
.	.	TRBJ2-1	TRBV4-2	CASSLATRGNEQFF	TGTGCCAGCAGCCTCGCGACTAGAGGCAATGAGCAGTTCTTC
.	TRBD1	TRBJ1-2	TRBV18	CASSPRLGQGARYGYTF	TGTGCCAGCTCACCTCGGCTGGGACAGGGGGCTCGATATGGCTACACCTTC
.	.	TRBJ2-5	TRBV7-9	CASSYTLSQDF	TGTGCCAGCAGCTATACCCTCTCCCAGGACTTC
.	.	TRBJ1-3	TRBV19	CASSTRVYGGNTIYF	TGTGCCAGTAGTACCAGGGTGTATGGTGGAAACACCATATATTTT
.	.	TRBJ2-1	TRBV5-8	CASSWDTTSGSYNEQFF	TGTGCCAGCAGCTGGGACACTACAAGCGGGTCCTACAATGAGCAGTTCTTC
.	TRBD1	TRBJ1-4	TRBV15	CATSRDWGQGHKKLFF	TGTGCCACCAGCAGAGATTGGGGACAGGGACATAAGAAACTGTTTTTT
.	TRBD2	TRBJ2-1	TRBV7-2	CASSPTSGGLWRFF	TGTGCCAGCAGTCCTACTAGCGGGGGGCTATGGAGGTTCTTC
.	.	TRBJ1-2	TRBV10-2	CASSDGEFSPQNYGYTF	TGCGCCAGCAGTGATGGAGAATTTTCTCCCCAGAACTATGGCTACACCTTC
.	.	TRBJ2-1	TRBV13	CASSLSGHSYNEQFF	TGTGCCAGCAGCTTGTCAGGGCACTCCTACAATGAGCAGTTCTTC
.	.	TRBJ2-7	TRBV21-1	CASRRSTAYEQYF	TGTGCCAGCAGGAGGTCTACCGCCTACGAGCAGTACTTC
.	.	TRBJ1-5	TRBV19	CASSIASTGLGAYSNQPQHF	TGTGCCAGTAGTATAGCGAGCACAGGGCTAGGCGCTTATAGCAATCAGCCCCAGCATTTT
.	.	TRBJ2-3	TRBV9	CASSVAGQQNTQYF	TGTGCCAGCAGCGTAGCAGGACAACAGAACACGCAGTATTTT
few	.	TRBJ2-7	TRBV7-2	CASSQDLGSSYEQYF	TGCGCCAGCAGCCAAGATTTAGGTAGCTCCTACGAGCAGTACTTC
.	TRBD1	TRBJ2-1	TRBV5-6	CASSPGQGVHEQFF	TGTGCCAGCAGCCCGGGACAGGGCGTTCATGAGCAGTTCTTC
.	TRBD2	TRBJ2-2	TRBV7-9	CASSLAGVAGNTGELFF	TGTGCCAGCAGCTTAGCAGGTGTAGCGGGGAACACCGGGGAGCTGTTTTTT
.	.	TRBJ1-1	TRBV7-2	CASSFSGNTEAFF	TGTGCCAGCAGCTTTAGCGGGAACACTGAAGCTTTCTTT
.	TRBD2	TRBJ2-3	TRBV4-1	CASSAQSGGATDTQYF	TGCGCCAGCAGCGCCCAAAGCGGGGGGGCCACAGATACGCAGTATTTT
.	.	TRBJ1-6	TRBV5-4	CASSLSGEGNSPLHF	TGTGCCAGCAGCTTATCGGGGGAGGGGAATTCACCCCTCCACTTT
.	TRBD1	TRBJ2-7	TRBV19	CASSTGTGGYEQYF	TGTGCCAGTAGTACCGGGACAGGGGGGTACGAGCAGTACTTC
.	TRBD2	TRBJ2-3	TRBV7-2	CASSLTGLAGGGDTQYF	TGTGCCAGCAGCTTAACGGGACTAGCGGGTGGCGGTGATACGCAGTATTTT
.	.	TRBJ2-3	TRBV7-9	CASSPDGGWGTDTQYF	TGTGCCAGCAGCCCCGATGGGGGGTGGGGCACAGATACGCAGTATTTT
.	TRBD2	TRBJ2-1	TRBV4-1	CASSLGLAGRYNEQFF	TGCGCCAGCAGCCTTGGACTAGCGGGGAGGTACAATGAGCAGTTCTTC
.	.	TRBJ2-1	TRBV28	CASRDLDGSSYNEQFF	TGTGCCAGCAGAGACCTGGACGGTAGCTCCTACAATGAGCAGTTCTTC
.	TRBD1	TRBJ1-2	TRBV7-2	CASSSQGAGYGYTF	TGTGCCAGCAGCTCACAGGGGGCAGGGTATGGCTACACCTTC
.	.	TRBJ1-3	TRBV18	CASSPALWLGGNTIYF	TGTGCCAGCTCACCAGCCCTTTGGCTGGGAGGAAACACCATATATTTT
.	TRBD1	TRBJ2-5	TRBV5-1	CASTRDRGQETQYF	TGCGCCAGCACCCGGGACAGGGGACAGGAGACCCAGTACTTC
.	.	TRBJ2-1	TRBV7-2	CASSFEGGSYNEQFF	TGTGCCAGCAGCTTCGAGGGGGGGTCCTACAATGAGCAGTTCTTC
.	TRBD1	TRBJ2-1	TRBV6-4	CASSDSGTDYNEQFF	TGTGCCAGCAGTGACTCAGGGACAGATTACAATGAGCAGTTCTTC
few	.	TRBJ1-6	TRBV6-7	CASSPGPSFRDSPLHF	TGTGCCAGCAGTCCCGGGCCTTCCTTTAGGGATTCACCCCTCCACTTT
.	TRBD2	TRBJ2-5	TRBV7-2	CASSPPPGTSGDQETQYF	TGTGCCAGCAGCCCCCCTCCAGGGACTAGCGGGGACCAAGAGACCCAGTACTTC
.	TRBD1	TRBJ1-1	TRBV9	CASSPWGGQGVRTEAFF	TGTGCCAGCAGCCCCTGGGGGGGACAGGGGGTAAGAACTGAAGCTTTCTTT
.	TRBD1	TRBJ2-6	TRBV7-6	CASSLPGQGYSGANVLTF	TGTGCCAGCAGCTTACCCGGACAGGGCTACTCTGGGGCCAACGTCCTGACTTTC
.	.	TRBJ2-1	TRBV5-5	CASSLGGLVNEQFF	TGTGCCAGCAGCTTGGGGGGTCTCGTCAATGAGCAGTTCTTC
.	.	TRBJ1-3	TRBV7-2	CASSLQAGAGSGNTIYF	TGTGCCAGCAGCTTACAAGCTGGGGCAGGTTCTGGAAACACCATATATTTT
.	.	TRBJ1-2	TRBV6-1	CASSEATAQSYGYTF	TGTGCCAGCAGTGAAGCGACAGCCCAGAGCTATGGCTACACCTTC
.	.	TRBJ1-4	TRBV5-1	CASSLGGAEGEKLFF	TGCGCCAGCAGCTTGGGGGGGGCCGAGGGTGAAAAACTGTTTTTT
.	.	TRBJ1-2	TRBV7-2	CASSPGVTYGYTF	TGTGCCAGCAGCCCCGGAGTAACCTATGGCTACACCTTC
.	TRBD2	TRBJ2-7	TRBV13	CASSRLVAGETYEQYF	TGTGCCAGCAGCCGCCTAGTAGCGGGGGAGACCTACGAGCAGTACTTC
.	.	TRBJ2-2	TRBV6-1	CASSRAPTGELFF	TGTGCCAGCAGTAGGGCACCCACCGGGGAGCTGTTTTTT
.	.	TRBJ1-1	TRBV6-5	CASVKAGGTEAFF	TGTGCCAGTGTAAAGGCGGGGGGAACTGAAGCTTTCTTT
.	TRBD1	TRBJ1-2	TRBV4-1	CASSQAPTGVYGYTF	TGCGCCAGCAGCCAGGCTCCAACAGGGGTCTATGGCTACACCTTC
.	.	TRBJ2-4	TRBV10-2	CASSESLADLAKNIQYF	TGCGCCAGCAGTGAGTCGCTGGCAGATCTAGCCAAAAACATTCAGTACTTC
.	TRBD1	TRBJ1-2	TRBV7-8	CASSLLTGGQYGYTF	TGTGCCAGCAGCCTACTGACAGGGGGGCAGTATGGCTACACCTTC
.	.	TRBJ1-3	TRBV18	CASSPTPVENTIYF	TGTGCCAGCTCACCGACCCCGGTGGAAAACACCATATATTTT
.	.	TRBJ2-3	TRBV20-1	CSARADTQYF	TGCAGTGCTAGAGCAGATACGCAGTATTTT
.	.	TRBJ1-1	TRBV4-2	CASSRNTDNTEAFF	TGTGCCAGCAGCCGGAACACAGATAACACTGAAGCTTTCTTT